The rows below give T cell receptor beta chains drawn from one sample of a study of Graves' ophthalmopathy and Graves' hyperthyroidism. Each CDR3 protein is one row after TCRdb ran MiXCR on the multiplex PCR reads. The sample records about 390,000 distinct CDR3 sequences, just over 15% being singletons. The sequenced material came from peripheral blood. The receptor source for this set is a woman aged 18-35 years with stable Graves' hyperthyroidism. Both conserved end residues are trimmed from each CDR3. D genes are given only for firm matches. Part of the rows lack a size; the others show once, few, many or a class for expanded clones.

v_gene,d_gene,abundance,j_gene,CDR3aa
TRBV12-3/TRBV12-4,TRBD1,-,TRBJ2-7,ASSWVRDRAREQY
TRBV24-1,-,-,TRBJ2-2,ATSDFRDTGELF
TRBV5-1,-,-,TRBJ1-1,ASSLISHAEAF
TRBV5-8,-,-,TRBJ2-7,ASSLNAPTYEQY
TRBV18,TRBD1,many,TRBJ1-6,ASSRQGMGGGSPLH
TRBV6-1,-,few,TRBJ2-5,ASSEWGTQY
TRBV6-1,-,many,TRBJ1-5,ASSEQGNQPQH
TRBV25-1,-,many,TRBJ2-5,ASSERGIMQETQY
TRBV9,-,-,TRBJ1-2,ASSVGGGANGYT
TRBV7-2,TRBD2,many,TRBJ2-7,ASNLAPGGNEQY
TRBV20-1,-,many,TRBJ2-7,SARGVSYEQY
TRBV2,-,-,TRBJ1-5,ASSEGSVEQPQH
TRBV19,-,many,TRBJ2-2,ASSMWLPNTGELF
TRBV11-2,-,few,TRBJ2-1,ASSRTRGGEQF
TRBV7-2,-,-,TRBJ1-1,ASSYVGTNTEAF
TRBV12-3/TRBV12-4,-,many,TRBJ2-2,ASSFLRQVGSGELF
TRBV19,TRBD1,-,TRBJ1-3,ASKGQALFSGNTIY
TRBV6-5,-,many,TRBJ1-2,ASSSLTENGYT
TRBV6-1,-,many,TRBJ1-5,ASTREGKQPQH
TRBV5-6,TRBD1,many,TRBJ2-7,ASSLVTGGTDEQY
TRBV6-1,TRBD1,-,TRBJ2-2,ASSPGQGVVTGELF
TRBV6-5,TRBD2,-,TRBJ2-5,ASSNPGTSGTETQY
TRBV19,-,-,TRBJ2-7,ASPVKSLRSTNRDRGYYEQY
TRBV7-8,-,many,TRBJ2-2,ASSLLRLSTGELF
TRBV5-1,TRBD2,many,TRBJ2-7,ASSFGLAEPGYEQY
TRBV19,TRBD1,-,TRBJ1-5,ASSMRTGGWDQPQH
TRBV6-1,TRBD2,-,TRBJ2-2,ASSGGTSGVTGELF
TRBV6-5,-,many,TRBJ1-1,ASTRGGRTEAF
TRBV7-9,TRBD2,many,TRBJ2-2,ASIRGGESTGELF
TRBV20-1,-,many,TRBJ2-7,SARPLYEQY
TRBV6-1,-,many,TRBJ2-7,ASSAHRVGSYEQY
TRBV12-3/TRBV12-4,-,-,TRBJ2-7,ASSFERATTYEQY